The rows below give T cell receptor beta chains drawn from one sample of a study of T cell responses to AZD1222 COVID-19 vaccine. Generated by immunoSEQ multiplex PCR, the TCRdb table keeps only in-frame clones and is missing some. The table has around 110,000 clones, roughly 93% seen once. This material consisted of peripheral blood, taken 28 days after the second AZD1222 dose. All receptors come from an adult who received the AZD1222 COVID-19 vaccine. CDR3s include the opening cysteine and the closing phenylalanine or tryptophan. A D gene is named only where the DNA matches it firmly. For some rows the clone size is stated as once, few or many, or as a class when expanded; others skip it.

cdr3_aa: CASSQDLGRAREQFF
cdr3_nt: TGTGCCAGCAGCCAAGATCTAGGGCGGGCCCGGGAGCAGTTCTTC
clone_size: -
v_call: TRBV3-1/TRBV3-2
j_call: TRBJ2-1
d_call: -

cdr3_aa: CATSRGVLAGAVEAFF
cdr3_nt: TGTGCCACCAGCAGAGGGGTGCTTGCCGGAGCGGTTGAAGCTTTCTTT
clone_size: -
v_call: TRBV15
j_call: TRBJ1-1
d_call: -

cdr3_aa: CASSSLSRAEAFF
cdr3_nt: TGTGCCAGCAGCTCCCTTTCCCGAGCTGAAGCTTTCTTT
clone_size: -
v_call: TRBV7-9
j_call: TRBJ1-1
d_call: -

cdr3_aa: CASSLVGGRAQTGELFF
cdr3_nt: TGCGCCAGCAGCTTGGTCGGCGGGAGGGCCCAAACCGGGGAGCTGTTTTTT
clone_size: -
v_call: TRBV5-1
j_call: TRBJ2-2
d_call: TRBD2

cdr3_aa: CAITGANNSPLHF
cdr3_nt: TGTGCCATCACGGGGGCCAATAATTCACCCCTCCACTTT
clone_size: -
v_call: TRBV28
j_call: TRBJ1-6
d_call: -

cdr3_aa: CATSRDYQQGANTGELFF
cdr3_nt: TGTGCCACCAGCAGAGATTATCAACAGGGCGCGAACACCGGGGAGCTGTTTTTT
clone_size: -
v_call: TRBV15
j_call: TRBJ2-2
d_call: -

cdr3_aa: CASSLRQGTYEQYF
cdr3_nt: TGCGCCAGCAGCCTCCGGCAGGGGACCTACGAGCAGTACTTC
clone_size: -
v_call: TRBV5-1
j_call: TRBJ2-7
d_call: -

cdr3_aa: CASKGPSSYEQYF
cdr3_nt: TGTGCCAGCAAAGGGCCAAGCTCCTACGAGCAGTACTTC
clone_size: -
v_call: TRBV2
j_call: TRBJ2-7
d_call: -

cdr3_aa: CASSPSGLHYNEQFF
cdr3_nt: TGTGCCAGCAGTCCTTCGGGACTGCACTACAATGAGCAGTTCTTC
clone_size: once
v_call: TRBV28
j_call: TRBJ2-1
d_call: -

cdr3_aa: CASRPGLSNTGELFF
cdr3_nt: TGTGCCAGCAGACCGGGACTATCAAACACCGGGGAGCTGTTTTTT
clone_size: -
v_call: TRBV5-4
j_call: TRBJ2-2
d_call: TRBD2

cdr3_aa: CASSQPTGEVGYTF
cdr3_nt: TGCGCCAGCAGCCAACCGACAGGGGAGGTTGGCTACACCTTC
clone_size: -
v_call: TRBV4-1
j_call: TRBJ1-2
d_call: TRBD1

cdr3_aa: CASSPGRGEAFF
cdr3_nt: TGTGCCAGCAGCCCGGGAAGGGGTGAAGCTTTCTTT
clone_size: -
v_call: TRBV9
j_call: TRBJ1-1
d_call: -

cdr3_aa: CASSRGMPPDYEQYF
cdr3_nt: TGTGCCAGCAGCCGAGGGATGCCCCCGGACTACGAGCAGTACTTC
clone_size: -
v_call: TRBV5-4
j_call: TRBJ2-7
d_call: -

cdr3_aa: CASSLQSSGELFF
cdr3_nt: TGCGCCAGCAGCTTGCAGAGTTCCGGGGAGCTGTTTTTT
clone_size: -
v_call: TRBV5-1
j_call: TRBJ2-2
d_call: -

cdr3_aa: CASSQGQIMNTEAFF
cdr3_nt: TGTGCCAGCTCACAGGGACAAATAATGAACACTGAAGCTTTCTTT
clone_size: -
v_call: TRBV18
j_call: TRBJ1-1
d_call: -

cdr3_aa: CSALTGTVTGELFF
cdr3_nt: TGCAGCGCACTAACCGGGACAGTCACCGGGGAGCTGTTTTTT
clone_size: -
v_call: TRBV29-1
j_call: TRBJ2-2
d_call: TRBD1

cdr3_aa: CASSYSFRVEYEQYF
cdr3_nt: TGTGCCAGCAGTTACTCGTTCAGGGTGGAGTACGAGCAGTACTTC
clone_size: -
v_call: TRBV6-2/TRBV6-3
j_call: TRBJ2-7
d_call: -

cdr3_aa: CSLLGGADVDEQFF
cdr3_nt: TGCAGCCTCTTAGGGGGCGCCGATGTTGATGAGCAGTTCTTC
clone_size: -
v_call: TRBV29-1
j_call: TRBJ2-1
d_call: TRBD1

cdr3_aa: CAWRRQGETQYF
cdr3_nt: TGTGCCTGGAGGCGACAGGGAGAGACCCAGTACTTC
clone_size: few
v_call: TRBV30
j_call: TRBJ2-5
d_call: TRBD1

cdr3_aa: CASSPSGYSSYNEQFF
cdr3_nt: TGTGCCAGCAGCCCAAGCGGGTACAGCTCCTACAATGAGCAGTTCTTC
clone_size: -
v_call: TRBV11-3
j_call: TRBJ2-1
d_call: -

cdr3_aa: CAWSGDSYNEQFF
cdr3_nt: TGTGCCTGGAGTGGCGACAGCTACAATGAGCAGTTCTTC
clone_size: -
v_call: TRBV30
j_call: TRBJ2-1
d_call: -

cdr3_aa: CASSLILADRAGELFF
cdr3_nt: TGTGCCAGCAGTTTAATCCTAGCGGATAGGGCCGGGGAGCTGTTTTTT
clone_size: -
v_call: TRBV28
j_call: TRBJ2-2
d_call: TRBD2